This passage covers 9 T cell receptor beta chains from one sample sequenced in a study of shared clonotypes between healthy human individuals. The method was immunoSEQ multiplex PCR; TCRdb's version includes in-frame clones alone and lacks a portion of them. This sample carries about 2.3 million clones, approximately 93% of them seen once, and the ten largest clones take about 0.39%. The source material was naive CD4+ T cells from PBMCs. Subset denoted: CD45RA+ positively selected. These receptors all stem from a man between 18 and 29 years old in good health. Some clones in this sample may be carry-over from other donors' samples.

CDR3 sequence: CASSWGTSATDTQYF. The CDR3, as DNA: TGTGCCAGCAGCTGGGGGACTAGCGCCACAGATACGCAGTATTTT. The V gene is TRBV5-4, the J gene TRBJ2-3; 10 bases are a match to TRBD2. Germline V CDR1 and CDR2: SGHNT, YYREEE (reference sequence). This CDR3 has 15 residues. V dropped 3 bases and J dropped 2; count of bases not matched to a gene: 3. Based on the CDR3 plus reference TRBV5-4 and TRBJ2-3, the full variable domain is ETGVTQSPTHLIKTRGQQVTLRCSSQSGHNTVSWYQQALGQGPQFIFQYYREEENGRGNFPPRFSGLQFPNYSSELNVNALELDDSALYLCASSWGTSATDTQYFGPGTRLTVL.

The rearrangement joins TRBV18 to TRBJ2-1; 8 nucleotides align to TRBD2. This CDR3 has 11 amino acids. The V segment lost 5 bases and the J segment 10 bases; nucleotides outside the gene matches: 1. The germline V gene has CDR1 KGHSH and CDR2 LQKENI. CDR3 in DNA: TGTGCCAGCTCAAGCGGGAGCGAGCAGTTCTTC. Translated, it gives CASSSGSEQFF.

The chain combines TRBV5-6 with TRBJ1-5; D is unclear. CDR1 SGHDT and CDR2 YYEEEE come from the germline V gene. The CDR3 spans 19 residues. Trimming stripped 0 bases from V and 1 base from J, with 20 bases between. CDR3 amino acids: CASSLVEKRVSGSNQPQHF. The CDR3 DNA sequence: TGTGCCAGCAGCTTGGTGGAGAAACGGGTTAGTGGGAGCAATCAGCCCCAGCATTTT.

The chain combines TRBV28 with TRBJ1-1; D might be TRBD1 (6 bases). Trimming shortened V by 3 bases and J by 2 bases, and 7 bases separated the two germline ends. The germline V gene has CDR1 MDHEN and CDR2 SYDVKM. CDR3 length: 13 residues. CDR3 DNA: TGTGCCAGCAGTTTGGACAGTAACACTGAAGCTTTCTTT. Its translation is CASSLDSNTEAFF.

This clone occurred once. The CDR3 DNA sequence: TGTGCCAGCAGTGAAGACGGGTGGAGGGGCTGGGACACTGAAGCTTTCTTT. It codes for CASSEDGWRGWDTEAFF. This chain uses TRBV6-1 with TRBJ1-1, with D maybe TRBD1 (5 bases). Trimming shortened V by 1 base and J by 3 bases, and 18 bases separated the two germline ends. Germline loops: CDR1 MNHNS, CDR2 SASEGT. The CDR3 is made up of 17 amino acids.

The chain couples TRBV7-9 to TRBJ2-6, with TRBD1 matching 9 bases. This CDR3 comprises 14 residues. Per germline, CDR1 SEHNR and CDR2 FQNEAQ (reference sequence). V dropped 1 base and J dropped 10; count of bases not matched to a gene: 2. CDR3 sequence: CASSLGGQGNVLTF. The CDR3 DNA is TGTGCCAGCAGCTTAGGGGGACAGGGTAACGTCCTGACTTTC.

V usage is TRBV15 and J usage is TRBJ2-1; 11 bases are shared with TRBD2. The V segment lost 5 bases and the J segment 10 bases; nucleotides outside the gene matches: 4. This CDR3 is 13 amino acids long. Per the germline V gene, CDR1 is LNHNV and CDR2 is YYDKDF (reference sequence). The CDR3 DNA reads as TGTGCCACCAGCGCTAGCGGGAGGCCCGAGCAGTTCTTC. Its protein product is CATSASGRPEQFF.

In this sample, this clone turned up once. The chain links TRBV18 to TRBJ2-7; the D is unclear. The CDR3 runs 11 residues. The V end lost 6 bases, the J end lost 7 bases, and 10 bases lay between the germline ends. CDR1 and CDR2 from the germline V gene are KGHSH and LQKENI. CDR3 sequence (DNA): TGTGCCAGCTCCCTGAGTGAAGAGCAGTACTTC. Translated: CASSLSEEQYF.

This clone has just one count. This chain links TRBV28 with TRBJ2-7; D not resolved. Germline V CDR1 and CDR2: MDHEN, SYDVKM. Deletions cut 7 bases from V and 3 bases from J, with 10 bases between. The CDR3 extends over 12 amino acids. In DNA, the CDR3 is TGTGCCAGCACCCCTGGGCTCTACGAGCAGTACTTC. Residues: CASTPGLYEQYF.